The 25 T cell receptor beta chains below were found in one sample sequenced in a study of blood T cell repertoires in COVID-19. Sequencing was performed with immunoSEQ multiplex PCR; in TCRdb, only in-frame clones are kept and a portion is missing. The sample consists of about 360,000 clones, approximately 86% of them appearing once. Specimen: peripheral blood. The receptors here all came from a woman aged 55-69 years with COVID-19, enrolled during active disease.

The J gene is TRBJ2-1, the V gene TRBV2; 15 bases map to TRBD2. Germline loops: CDR1 SNHLY, CDR2 FYNNEI. Trimming took 7 bases from V and 7 from J; bases not matched to a gene: 5. This CDR3 has 15 residues. CDR3: CASIQGLAGGNEQFF. CDR3 DNA sequence: TGTGCCAGCATCCAAGGACTAGCGGGGGGGAATGAGCAGTTCTTC.

V is TRBV5-1 and J is TRBJ2-1; 9 bases align to TRBD2. Trimming removed 1 base from V and 3 bases from J; junction bases left unmatched: 8. The CDR3 covers 17 residues. Germline CDR1 SGHRS, CDR2 YFSETQ. CDR3: CASSLTLAGPFYNEQFF. The CDR3 DNA reads TGCGCCAGCAGCTTGACTCTAGCGGGACCATTCTACAATGAGCAGTTCTTC.

A few counts support this clone. J is TRBJ1-2 and V is TRBV11-2; 8 bases are shared with TRBD1. With V trimmed by 4 bases and J by 6 bases, 4 bases remained unmatched. CDR1 is SGHAT, CDR2 FQNNGV, per germline. This CDR3 region has 13 residues. CDR3 region: CASSSRQGNGYTF. For the CDR3, the DNA is TGTGCCAGCAGCTCCAGACAGGGGAATGGCTACACCTTC.

This chain joins TRBV5-6 and TRBJ1-3; no clear D gene. In germline, CDR1 is SGHDT, CDR2 YYEEEE. Between the trimmed V and J ends, which lost 2 bases and 7 bases, there was a span of 16 bases. CDR3 length equals 15 residues. CDR3 coding DNA: TGTGCCAGCAGCTTTGCGGGAAGTGTGAGCAACACCATATATTTT. Its protein is CASSFAGSVSNTIYF.

This clone showed up just a few times. J is TRBJ2-3 and V is TRBV2; 7 nucleotides agree with TRBD1. V was pared by 6 bases and J by 2 bases, with 11 bases of the junction left unmatched. Germline V gene lookup returns CDR1 SNHLY and CDR2 FYNNEI. The CDR3 has 16 amino acids. CDR3 bases: TGTGCCAGCAGGCTGAGCAGGGGGAGTCTCACAGATACGCAGTATTTT. Its protein product is CASRLSRGSLTDTQYF.

The V and J genes are TRBV27 and TRBJ2-2, with a tentative D call TRBD1 (5 bases). CDR1 and CDR2 from the germline V gene are MNHEY and SMNVEV (reference sequence). This CDR3 spans 17 amino acids. Trimming pared 3 bases from V and 7 bases from J, leaving 21 bases between. As DNA, the CDR3 is TGTGCCAGCAGTTTTTCGTGGGCAGGGAAGGATGACGGGGAGCTGTTTTTT. Its protein is CASSFSWAGKDDGELFF.

Only a few counts were recorded for this clone. The genes are TRBV11-2 and TRBJ2-3; 11 positions match TRBD2. Germline V gene sequence: CDR1 SGHAT, CDR2 FQNNGV. The CDR3 extends over 16 amino acids. J lost 5 bases, V lost 5 bases, and 9 bases had no gene match. The CDR3 sequence is CASSKTLAGGQDTQYF. CDR3 DNA: TGTGCCAGCAGCAAGACCTTAGCGGGGGGGCAAGATACGCAGTATTTT. The whole variable domain, remainder taken from reference TRBV11-2 and TRBJ2-3, is EAGVAQSPRYKIIEKRQSVAFWCNPISGHATLYWYQQILGQGPKLLIQFQNNGVVDDSQLPKDRFSAERLKGVDSTLKIQPAKLEDSAVYLCASSKTLAGGQDTQYFGPGTRLTVL.

The chain has TRBV6-4 and TRBJ2-2, with D tentatively TRBD2 (7 bases). CDR3 size: 20 residues. V was pared by 0 bases and J by 0 bases, with 20 bases between. The germline V gene has CDR1 MRHNA and CDR2 SNTAGT. CDR3 sequence (DNA): TGTGCCAGCAGTGACTCCGTGGGATGGGGCGGGGGCCCGAACACCGGGGAGCTGTTTTTT. It yields the protein CASSDSVGWGGGPNTGELFF.

This rearrangement joins TRBV6-5 to TRBJ2-3; D possibly corresponds to TRBD2 (6 bases). The germline V and J ends were trimmed by 7 bases and 7 bases, with 18 bases remaining between them. The CDR3 is 14 amino acids. Germline V gene sequence: CDR1 MNHEY, CDR2 SVGAGI. CDR3 region: CASTPPTGVNTQYF. Here the CDR3 DNA reads TGTGCCAGCACCCCCCCGACGGGGGTAAATACGCAGTATTTT.

The chain joins TRBV5-1 to TRBJ2-5; 13 bases line up with TRBD2. The germline gives CDR1 SGHRS, CDR2 YFSETQ. The CDR3 contains 17 residues. Trimming removed 0 bases from V and 0 bases from J; junction bases left unmatched: 2. The DNA for the CDR3 is TGCGCCAGCAGCTTGGGGGGGACTAGCGGGGACCAAGAGACCCAGTACTTC. Its translation: CASSLGGTSGDQETQYF.

This sequence joins TRBV11-2 and TRBJ1-1; maybe TRBD1 (6 bases). The V gene lost 1 base and the J gene lost 0 bases, with 12 bases spanning the gap. Germline V lookup: CDR1 SGHAT, CDR2 FQNNGV. This CDR3 is 16 amino acids long. CDR3 protein: CASSLVWGRLNTEAFF. The CDR3 bases are TGTGCCAGCAGCTTAGTTTGGGGGCGCTTGAACACTGAAGCTTTCTTT.

The CDR3 region is CAWERGLRETQYF. CDR3 coding DNA: TGTGCCTGGGAAAGGGGGCTCAGGGAGACCCAGTACTTC. The J gene is TRBJ2-5, the V gene TRBV30; 7 bases are a match to TRBD1. With V trimmed by 5 bases and J by 5 bases, 8 bases remained unmatched. The germline CDR1 and CDR2 sequences are GTSNPN and SVGIG (reference sequence). The CDR3 has 13 residues.

This chain joins TRBV9 and TRBJ2-7; 8 nucleotides align to TRBD2. Germline CDR1 reads SGDLS; CDR2 reads YYNGEE. The V segment lost 3 bases and the J segment 0 bases; nucleotides outside the gene matches: 2. The CDR3 length is 14 residues. The CDR3 nucleotides are TGTGCCAGCAGCGCCGGGACTAGCTCCTACGAGCAGTACTTC. As protein: CASSAGTSSYEQYF.

The chain has TRBV6-4 and TRBJ2-1; D is undetermined. CDR3 length equals 14 residues. Between the trimmed V and J ends, which lost 2 bases and 3 bases, there was a span of 8 bases. Per germline, CDR1 MRHNA and CDR2 SNTAGT. Here the CDR3 DNA reads TGTGCCAGCAGTGACGGTCCCAGCTACAATGAGCAGTTCTTC. Translation gives CASSDGPSYNEQFF.

The J gene is TRBJ1-5, the V gene TRBV2; D call uncertain. CDR1 and CDR2 (germline): SNHLY, FYNNEI. The CDR3 runs to 15 residues. The V and J ends lost 3 bases and 2 bases respectively, with 11 bases between them. The CDR3 loop reads CASSDGQPGNQPQHF. The CDR3 DNA reads TGTGCCAGCAGTGATGGGCAGCCTGGCAATCAGCCCCAGCATTTT.

As DNA, the CDR3 is TGTGCCAGCAGTGGACTAGCGGGGGCCTACGAGCAGTACTTC. Amino acids: CASSGLAGAYEQYF. V and J are TRBV2 and TRBJ2-7; 12 bases fit TRBD2. The ends lost 4 bases at V and 2 bases at J; junction bases unmatched: 0. CDR1 is SNHLY, CDR2 FYNNEI, per germline. The CDR3 contains 14 residues.

In the case of this clone: Other DNA sequences in this specimen translate into the identical CDR3. The chain links TRBV3-1 (or the pseudogene TRBV3-2) to TRBJ1-5; no reliable D call. CDR3 length: 13 amino acids. Trimming took off 0 bases at V and 5 bases at J, with 5 bases between the two ends. In germline, CDR1 is LGHDT, CDR2 YNNKEL (reference sequence). The CDR3 region is CASSQDRDQPQHF. CDR3 DNA: TGTGCCAGCAGCCAAGATAGAGATCAGCCCCAGCATTTT.

The V and J genes are TRBV6-5 and TRBJ2-5; D remains unclear. V was trimmed by 3 bases and J by 3 bases, leaving 8 bases between them. This CDR3 spans 13 amino acids. Germline loops: CDR1 MNHEY, CDR2 SVGAGI. This chain's CDR3 is CASSYGVEETQYF. The CDR3 nucleotides are TGTGCCAGCAGTTATGGAGTTGAAGAGACCCAGTACTTC.

V and J are TRBV12-5 and TRBJ1-5; 9 nucleotides align to TRBD1. Germline V gene sequence: CDR1 LGHNT, CDR2 FRNRAP. The CDR3 is 16 amino acids. The J segment lost 4 bases and the V segment lost 6 bases, leaving 10 bases of the junction unmatched. This CDR3 is CASGGTGLSWNQPQHF. The CDR3 DNA reads TGTGCTAGTGGAGGGACAGGGTTGAGTTGGAATCAGCCCCAGCATTTT.

CDR3 DNA sequence: TGTGCCAGCAGCAAATCATTAAATAGGGGTACCGAAGTCTACGAGCAGTACTTC. This gives the protein CASSKSLNRGTEVYEQYF. This sequence joins TRBV21-1 and TRBJ2-7; the table's D call, TRBD1, has no DNA check behind it. TRBV21-1 is classified as a pseudogene. The CDR3 spans 18 residues.

The V call is TRBV6-5, the J call TRBJ2-5; D possibly corresponds to TRBD2 (6 bases). CDR1 is MNHEY and CDR2 is SVGAGI in the germline V gene. V was clipped by 0 bases and J by 2 bases, with 10 bases between them. The CDR3 sequence is 15 residues long. The CDR3 loop is CASSYSGSGQETQYF. CDR3 bases: TGTGCCAGCAGTTACTCAGGTAGCGGTCAAGAGACCCAGTACTTC.

This rearrangement joins TRBV19 to TRBJ2-7; the match to TRBD1 covers 8 bases. The CDR3 totals 14 residues. From germline, CDR1 is LNHDA and CDR2 SQIVND (reference sequence). V was clipped by 1 base and J by 6 bases; unmatched bases: 5. The CDR3 here is CASSIVDREGEQYF. CDR3 DNA: TGTGCCAGTAGTATAGTGGACAGGGAAGGCGAGCAGTACTTC.

The rearrangement joins TRBV30 to TRBJ2-7; perhaps TRBD1 as D (6 bases). This CDR3 has 14 amino acids. CDR1 GTSNPN and CDR2 SVGIG come from the germline V gene (reference sequence). V was pared by 5 bases and J by 4 bases, with 18 bases between. Here the CDR3 reads CAWARGGTTYEQYF. Here the CDR3 DNA reads TGTGCCTGGGCTCGTGGTGGGACAACTTACGAGCAGTACTTC.

This chain links TRBV2 with TRBJ2-7; TRBD1 might be the D (5 bases). This CDR3 comprises 17 residues. The germline gives CDR1 SNHLY, CDR2 FYNNEI. Trimming removed 6 bases at V and 0 bases at J, with 21 bases between. The CDR3 loop reads CASSSPLDSFSSYEQYF. As DNA, the CDR3 is TGTGCCAGCAGCTCCCCCCTAGACAGCTTTAGCTCCTACGAGCAGTACTTC.

This clone was detected only once. This may stem from a read error, because a much larger clone lies one nucleotide away. Other DNA sequences in the sample encode the same CDR3. The V gene is TRBV9, the J gene TRBJ2-1; TRBD2 matches 8 bases. This CDR3 comprises 15 residues. Unmatched junction bases numbered 2, after V lost 0 bases and J lost 3 bases. The germline gives CDR1 SGDLS, CDR2 YYNGEE. CDR3 protein: CASSVDGTSYNEQFF. CDR3 coding DNA: TGTGCCAGCAGCGTAGACGGGACTAGCTACAATGAGCAGTTCTTC.